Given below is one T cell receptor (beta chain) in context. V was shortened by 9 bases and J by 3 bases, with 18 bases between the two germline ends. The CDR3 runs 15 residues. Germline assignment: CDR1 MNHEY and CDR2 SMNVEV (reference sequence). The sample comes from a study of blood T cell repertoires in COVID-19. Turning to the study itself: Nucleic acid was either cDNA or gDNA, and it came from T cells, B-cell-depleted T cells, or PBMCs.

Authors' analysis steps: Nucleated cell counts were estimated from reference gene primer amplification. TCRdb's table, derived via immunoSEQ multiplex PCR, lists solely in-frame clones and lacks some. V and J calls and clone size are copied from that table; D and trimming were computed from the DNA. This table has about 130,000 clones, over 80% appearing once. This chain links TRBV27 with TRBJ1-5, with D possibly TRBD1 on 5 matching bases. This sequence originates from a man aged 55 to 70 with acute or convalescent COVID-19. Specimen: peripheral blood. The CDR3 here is CASVMGGTVNQPQHF. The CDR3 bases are TGTGCCAGTGTAATGGGAGGGACGGTCAATCAGCCCCAGCATTTT.